This T cell receptor beta chain was found in a study of tissue T cells after allogeneic stem cell transplantation. Per germline, CDR1 SGHNT and CDR2 YYREEE (reference sequence). Trimming took 4 bases from V and 0 from J, leaving 11 bases between them. This CDR3 region has 15 residues. Measured with immunoSEQ multiplex PCR; TCRdb has only the in-frame clones, and not every one. The table lists 25,000 to 35,000 clones, 85% of them singletons. This clone was counted once. The origin of this receptor is a woman between 18 and 50 years old who later had graft-versus-host disease after an allogeneic stem cell transplant. The chain recombines TRBV5-4 with TRBJ1-5, with a tentative D call TRBD1 (6 bases). This specimen was blood, taken before transplantation. This chain's CDR3 is CASSDYRDSNQPQHF. CDR3 nucleotide sequence: TGTGCCAGCAGCGACTACAGGGATAGCAATCAGCCCCAGCATTTT.